The T cell receptor (beta chain) under discussion was sequenced for a study of T cell responses to AZD1222 COVID-19 vaccine. Remarks on this clone: Its specificity is not known.

Measured with immunoSEQ multiplex PCR; TCRdb has only the in-frame clones, and not every one. The data show about 150,000 clones, roughly 85% seen once. Overall study findings and caveats: Compared with day 0, the breadth and depth of the Spike-specific TCR repertoire rose significantly after two doses of AZD1222. Among spike-specific TCRs, nearly half reportedly target unmutated variant regions. Females made up more of the donors, who were largely white British, and clonal diversity may have come out too low. At 160-218 and 743-854, vaccine-associated CD4 TCRs were dominant, and they spanned spike.

The source is an adult who received the MenACWY meningococcal vaccine as a control. The material sequenced was peripheral blood, taken 28 days after the second dose of the MenACWY control vaccine.

DNA for the CDR3: TGCAGCGTTGCCCCTCAGGGAAAAGGGACTGAAGCTTTCTTT. It translates to CSVAPQGKGTEAFF. This rearrangement joins TRBV29-1 to TRBJ1-1; TRBD1 might be the D (5 bases). Germline-derived CDR1 and CDR2 are SQVTM and ANQGSEA. V was shortened by 4 bases and J by 5 bases, with 17 bases between the two germline ends. This CDR3 has 14 residues. Drawing the rest from reference TRBV29-1 and TRBJ1-1, the complete variable domain is SAVISQKPSRDICQRGTSLTIQCQVDSQVTMMFWYRQQPGQSLTLIATANQGSEATYESGFVIDKFPISRPNLTFSTLTVSNMSPEDSSIYLCSVAPQGKGTEAFFGQGTRLTVV.